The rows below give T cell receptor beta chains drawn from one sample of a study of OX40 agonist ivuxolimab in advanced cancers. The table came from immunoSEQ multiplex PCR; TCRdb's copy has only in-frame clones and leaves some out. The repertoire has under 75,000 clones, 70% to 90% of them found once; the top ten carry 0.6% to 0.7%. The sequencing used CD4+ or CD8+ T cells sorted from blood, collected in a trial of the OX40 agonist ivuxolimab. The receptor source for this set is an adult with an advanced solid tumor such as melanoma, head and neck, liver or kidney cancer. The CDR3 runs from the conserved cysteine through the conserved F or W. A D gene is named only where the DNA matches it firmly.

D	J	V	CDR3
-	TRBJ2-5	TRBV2	CASSDGTAVQETQYF
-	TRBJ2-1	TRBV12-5	CASGQGDNSYNEQFF
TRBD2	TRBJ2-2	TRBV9	CASSVEGLAGATGELFF
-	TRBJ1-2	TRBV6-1	CASSALDGGPSGYTF
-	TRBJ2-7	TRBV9	CASSVGVSSYEQYF
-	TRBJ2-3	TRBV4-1	CASSRQVSTDTQYF
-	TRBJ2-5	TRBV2	CASSEKETQYF
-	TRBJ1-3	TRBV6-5	CASSASGASGNTIYF
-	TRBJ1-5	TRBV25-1	CASSDSGTSGNQPQHF
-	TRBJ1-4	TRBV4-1	CASSQFGQEKLFF
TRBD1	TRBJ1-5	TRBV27	CARVRGGQGDTNHPQHF
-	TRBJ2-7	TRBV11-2	CASSLEWSAGYEQYF
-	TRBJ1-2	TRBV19	CASSPGVVYTF
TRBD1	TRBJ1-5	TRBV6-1	CASSATGTGVVQPQHF
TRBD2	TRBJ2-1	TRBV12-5	CASGLQSSGISYNEQFF
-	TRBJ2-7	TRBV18	CASSLDFGGEQYF
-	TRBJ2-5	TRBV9	CASSVAGTARETQYF
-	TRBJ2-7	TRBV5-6	CASSPDGQSTYEQYF
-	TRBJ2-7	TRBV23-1	CASSRVRVHEQYF
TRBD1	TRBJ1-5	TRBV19	CASRTGTGSNQPQHF
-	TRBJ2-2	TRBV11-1	CASSQRSAGELFF
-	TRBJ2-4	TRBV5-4	CASSLLDGGIQYF
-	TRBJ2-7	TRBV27	CAVFGAGFYEQYF
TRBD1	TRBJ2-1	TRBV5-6	CASSLGQGANEQFF
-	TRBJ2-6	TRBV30	CAWSGGTGANVLTF
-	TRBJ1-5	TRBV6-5	CAGGYWAGQPQHF
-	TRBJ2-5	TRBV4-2	CASSQEGVGFKETQYF
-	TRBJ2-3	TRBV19	CASSIKTKGTDTQYF
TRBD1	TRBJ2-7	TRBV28	CASSLLTGEHEQYF
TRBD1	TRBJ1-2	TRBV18	CASSPRGTGGVHSDGYTF
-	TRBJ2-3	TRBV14	CASSQTRTLTDTQYF
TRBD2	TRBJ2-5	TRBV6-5	CASSSPGLPRETQYF
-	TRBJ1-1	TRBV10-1	CASSEGVEAFF
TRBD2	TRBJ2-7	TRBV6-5	CASRPLAGVWEQYF
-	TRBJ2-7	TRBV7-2	CASSLVHRYEQYF
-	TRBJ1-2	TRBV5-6	CASSFQAAGGYTF
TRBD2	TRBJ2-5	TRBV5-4	CASSPGLAGGQETQYF
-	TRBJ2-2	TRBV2	CASSRDTANTGELFF
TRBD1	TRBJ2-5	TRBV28	CASSLPRPGGETQYF
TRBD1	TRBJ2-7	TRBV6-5	CASTNRGGEQYF
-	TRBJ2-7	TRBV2	CASSEDGSYEQYF
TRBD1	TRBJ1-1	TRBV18	CASSQLDRAPNTEAFF
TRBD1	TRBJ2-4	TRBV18	CASSPGQGMGSGKNIQYF
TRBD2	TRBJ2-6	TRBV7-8	CASSLGLAASSGANVLTF
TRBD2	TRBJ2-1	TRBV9	CASSVVAGVVNEQFF
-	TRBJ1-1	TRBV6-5	CASSAGYNTEAFF
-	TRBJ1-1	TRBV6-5	CASTRQVNTEAFF
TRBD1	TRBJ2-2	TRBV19	CASSIQGAGGTGELFF
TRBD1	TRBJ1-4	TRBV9	CASSAQTGVEGEKLFF
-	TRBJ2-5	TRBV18	CASSPFGTNQETQYF
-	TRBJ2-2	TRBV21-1	CASKASVRRPNTGELFF
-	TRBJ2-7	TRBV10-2	CASSDWQASYEQYF
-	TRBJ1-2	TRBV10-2	CASSEGRVGDYTF
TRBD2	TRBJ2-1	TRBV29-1	CSGNIAGGPSDNEQFF
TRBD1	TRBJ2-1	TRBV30	CAWRKGAGGLQQFF